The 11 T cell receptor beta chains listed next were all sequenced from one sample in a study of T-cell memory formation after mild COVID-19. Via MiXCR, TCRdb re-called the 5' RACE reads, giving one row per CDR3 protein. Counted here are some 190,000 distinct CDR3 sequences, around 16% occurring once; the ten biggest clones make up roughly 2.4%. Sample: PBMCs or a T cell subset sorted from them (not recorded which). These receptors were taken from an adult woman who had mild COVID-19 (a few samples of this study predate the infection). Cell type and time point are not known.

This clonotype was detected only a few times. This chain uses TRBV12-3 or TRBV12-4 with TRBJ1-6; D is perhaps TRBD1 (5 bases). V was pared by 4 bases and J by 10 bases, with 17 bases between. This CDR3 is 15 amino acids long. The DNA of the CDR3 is TGTGCCAGCAGTTCTGCGTTAGGGGTAGGGTCACCCCTCCACTTT. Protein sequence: CASSSALGVGSPLHF.

The chain's CDR3 is CASRGLGKGNQPQHF. CDR3 nucleotides: TGTGCCAGCAGGGGGCTCGGAAAGGGCAATCAGCCCCAGCATTTT. The chain recombines TRBV27 with TRBJ1-5; D is possibly TRBD1 (5 bases). V lost 6 bases, J lost 2 bases, and 14 bases lay in between. Germline-derived CDR1 and CDR2 are MNHEY and SMNVEV (reference sequence). There are 15 residues in the CDR3.

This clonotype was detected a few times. CDR3 amino acids: CSAVGREERPQYF. In nucleotides, the CDR3 is TGCAGTGCGGTGGGACGGGAAGAGAGACCCCAGTACTTC. The chain recombines TRBV20-1 with TRBJ2-5; D is tentatively TRBD1 or TRBD2 (5 bases each). The CDR3 covers 13 residues. Germline CDR1 is DFQATT and CDR2 is SNEGSKA (reference sequence). V was trimmed by 6 bases and J by 9 bases, leaving 20 bases between them.

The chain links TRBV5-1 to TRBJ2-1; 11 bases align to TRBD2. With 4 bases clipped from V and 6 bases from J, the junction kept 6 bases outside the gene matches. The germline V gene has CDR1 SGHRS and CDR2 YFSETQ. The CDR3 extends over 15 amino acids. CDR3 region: CASSGGTSGSNEQFF. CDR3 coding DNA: TGCGCCAGCAGCGGCGGGACTAGCGGCTCCAATGAGCAGTTCTTC.

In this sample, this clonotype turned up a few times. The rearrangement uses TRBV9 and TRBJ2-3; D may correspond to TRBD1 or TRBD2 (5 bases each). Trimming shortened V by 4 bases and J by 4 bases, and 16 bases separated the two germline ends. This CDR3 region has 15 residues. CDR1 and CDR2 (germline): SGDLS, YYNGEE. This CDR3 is CASSSSPGAADTQYF. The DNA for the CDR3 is TGTGCCAGCAGCTCCAGTCCCGGGGCGGCAGATACGCAGTATTTT.

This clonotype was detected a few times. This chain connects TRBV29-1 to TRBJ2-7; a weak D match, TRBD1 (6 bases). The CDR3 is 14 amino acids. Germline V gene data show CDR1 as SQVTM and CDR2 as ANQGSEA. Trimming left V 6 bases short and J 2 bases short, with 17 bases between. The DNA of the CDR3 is TGCAGCGTAGCCTCCGGGACACCAGCCTACGAGCAGTACTTC. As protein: CSVASGTPAYEQYF.

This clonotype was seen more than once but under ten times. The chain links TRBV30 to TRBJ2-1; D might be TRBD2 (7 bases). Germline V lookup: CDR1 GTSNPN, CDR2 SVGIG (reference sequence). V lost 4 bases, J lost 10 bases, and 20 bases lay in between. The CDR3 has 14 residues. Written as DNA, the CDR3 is TGTGCCTGGATCGGGGGGCCCGGCCGGGAGGAGCAGTTCTTC. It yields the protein CAWIGGPGREEQFF. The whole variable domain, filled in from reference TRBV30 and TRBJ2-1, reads SQTIHQWPATLVQPVGSPLSLECTVEGTSNPNLYWYRQAAGRGLQLLFYSVGIGQISSEVPQNLSASRPQDRQFILSSKKLLLSDSGFYLCAWIGGPGREEQFFGPGTRLTVL.

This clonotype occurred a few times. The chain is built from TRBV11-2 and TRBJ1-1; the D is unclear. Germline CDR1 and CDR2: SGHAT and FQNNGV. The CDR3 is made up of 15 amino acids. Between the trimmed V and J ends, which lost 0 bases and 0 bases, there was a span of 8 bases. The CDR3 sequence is CASSLDPSLNTEAFF. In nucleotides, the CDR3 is TGTGCCAGCAGCTTAGACCCTAGCTTGAACACTGAAGCTTTCTTT.

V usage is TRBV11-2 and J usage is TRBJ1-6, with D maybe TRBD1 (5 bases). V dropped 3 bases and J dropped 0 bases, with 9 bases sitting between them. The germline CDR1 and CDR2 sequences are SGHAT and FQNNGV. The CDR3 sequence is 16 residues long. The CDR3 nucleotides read TGTGCCAGCAGCTTGGGGGAGGGCTCCTATAATTCACCCCTCCACTTT. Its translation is CASSLGEGSYNSPLHF.

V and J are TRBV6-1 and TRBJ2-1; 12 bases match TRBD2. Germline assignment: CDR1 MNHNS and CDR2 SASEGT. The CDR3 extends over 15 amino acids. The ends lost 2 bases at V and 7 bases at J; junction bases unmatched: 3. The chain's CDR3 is CASSEFTSGRNEQFF. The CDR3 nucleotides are TGTGCCAGCAGTGAATTTACTAGCGGGAGGAATGAGCAGTTCTTC.

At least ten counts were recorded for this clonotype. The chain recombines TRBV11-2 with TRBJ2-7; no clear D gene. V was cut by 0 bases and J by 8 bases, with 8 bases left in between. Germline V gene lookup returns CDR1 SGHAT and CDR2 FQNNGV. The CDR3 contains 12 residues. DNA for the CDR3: TGTGCCAGCAGCTTAGACCTACCGCAGCAGTACTTC. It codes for CASSLDLPQQYF.